Listed here are 6 T cell receptor delta chains from one sample, sequenced in a study of γδ T cells in repeated Plasmodium falciparum infection listed by TCRdb under 2021. For bulk TCR repertoire analysis, Vgamma9/Vdelta2+ and Vdelta2-negative gammadelta T cell populations were isolated by flow sorting from peripheral blood mononuclear cells. Libraries were built with multiplex PCR. The sequencer was an Illumina MiSeq. For TCRdb, the public reads were processed anew by CATT, and duplicate DNA sequences were folded into one row. The sample yields roughly 48,000 delta-chain clones; 1.6% were counted once. Of the sample, about 8.3% is held by the ten largest clones. The sequenced material came from gamma-delta T cells from blood. These TCRs come from a pool of human donors (malaria-infected and uninfected, not separated).

A word on this clone: This likely reflects a read error, since a far larger clone is one base away. Other DNA variants within this sample encode the same CDR3. The chain links TRDV1 to TRDJ1, with D perhaps matching TRDD3 (5 bases). Germline lookup yields CDR1 TSWWSYY and CDR2 QGS. The CDR3 extends over 17 amino acids. CDR3 region: CALGELHPPLDTDKLIF. The CDR3 region has the DNA TGTGCCCTTGGGGAACTCCATCCTCCACTGGATACCGATAAACTCATCTTT.

This clone has a handful of counts. A much larger clone differs by one base, so this may be a read error. The identical CDR3 is also encoded by other nucleotide sequences in the sample. The V gene is TRDV1, the J gene TRDJ1; 8 bases map to TRDD3. Assignment of the J gene here rests on matching the DNA to germline, because TCRdb gives none. J gave up 2 bases and V 2 bases, and 16 bases lay outside the gene matches. The CDR3 extends over 19 amino acids. Germline V lookup: CDR1 TSWWSYY, CDR2 QGS. CDR3 DNA sequence: TGTGCTCTTGGGGAAATAAACGGGGGGATAAGGCAGATTACCGATAAACTCATCTTT. This encodes CALGEINGGIRQITDKLIF.

This clone was counted between two and nine times. The translation of this DNA and the TCRdb protein of a much larger clone differ at residue 19, probably owing to a read error; the protein shown here is translated from the DNA. This sequence joins TRDV1 and TRDJ1, with 10 nucleotides matching TRDD3. CDR1 TSWWSYY and CDR2 QGS come from the germline V gene. The CDR3 sequence is 24 residues long. V was pared by 0 bases and J by 4 bases, with 29 bases of the junction left unmatched. The CDR3 DNA is TGTGCTCTTGGGGAACTAGTACACTCCCTACATCGTACTGGGGGATGGTACGACATCGATAAACTCATCTTT. Translated, it gives CALGELVHSLHRTGGWYDIDKLIF.

Many counts were recorded for this clone. The identical CDR3 is also encoded by other nucleotide sequences in the sample. This chain connects TRDV2 to TRDJ1; 7 bases match TRDD3. The CDR3 runs to 16 residues. CDR1 GEAIGNYY and CDR2 EKD come from the germline V gene. Trimming at V came to 0 bases and at J to 0 bases, leaving 6 bases not matched to a gene. The DNA for the CDR3 is TGTGCCTGTGACACCCTGGGGGGCCGGTACACCGATAAACTCATCTTT. As protein: CACDTLGGRYTDKLIF.

Judged by abundance, this clone is medium-sized (0.01 to 0.1%). The sample holds other DNA sequences that translate to the same CDR3. The rearrangement links TRDV1 to TRDJ1; D remains ambiguous. Germline assignment: CDR1 TSWWSYY and CDR2 QGS. The CDR3 loop spans 16 amino acids. V was shortened by 6 bases and J by 0 bases, with 17 bases between the two germline ends. CDR3 bases: TGTGCTCTTGGTCCGGAGGCGGGCTCGTACACCGATAAACTCATCTTT. Protein: CALGPEAGSYTDKLIF.

Many counts were recorded for this clone. TCRdb's protein for this DNA is that of a much larger clone and differs from the translation at residue 11, likely a read error; the protein shown is the DNA translation. The J gene is TRDJ1, the V gene TRDV2; D is ambiguous. TCRdb carries no J gene annotation; the J gene was assigned here by matching the DNA with germline. Germline-derived CDR1 and CDR2 are GEAIGNYY and EKD. CDR3 length equals 14 residues. The CDR3 here is CACDSLLNTDRLIF. The CDR3 DNA reads as TGTGCCTGTGACTCCTTACTTAACACCGATAGACTCATCTTT.